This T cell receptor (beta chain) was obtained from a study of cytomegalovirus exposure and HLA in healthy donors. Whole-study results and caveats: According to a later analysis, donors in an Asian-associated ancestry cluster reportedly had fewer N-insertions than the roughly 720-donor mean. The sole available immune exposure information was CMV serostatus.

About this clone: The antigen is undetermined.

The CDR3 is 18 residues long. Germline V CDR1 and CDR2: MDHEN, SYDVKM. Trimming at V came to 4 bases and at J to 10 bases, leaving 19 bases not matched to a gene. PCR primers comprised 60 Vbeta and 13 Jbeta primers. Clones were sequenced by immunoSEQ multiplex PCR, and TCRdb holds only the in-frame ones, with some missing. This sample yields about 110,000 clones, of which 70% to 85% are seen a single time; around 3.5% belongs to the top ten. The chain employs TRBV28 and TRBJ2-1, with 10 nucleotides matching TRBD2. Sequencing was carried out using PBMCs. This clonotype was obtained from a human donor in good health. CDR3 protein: CASSSPQLAGLFVGEQFF. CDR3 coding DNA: TGTGCCAGCAGTTCCCCTCAACTAGCGGGGCTTTTCGTAGGGGAGCAGTTCTTC.